Presented here are 16 T cell receptor beta chains from one specimen sequenced in a study of cytomegalovirus exposure and HLA in healthy donors (dated by TCRdb to the late 2010s). Libraries were prepared through the immunoSEQ multiplex PCR assay. The multiplex PCR relied on a mix of 60 forward primers for TCR Vbeta segments and 13 reverse primers for TCR Jbeta segments. TCRdb took over this immuneACCESS table, retaining in-frame rearrangements with V and J assigned. Such tables are incomplete; in checked studies, under half of the missing clones stem from an unresolved V gene, and the remainder is unexplained. The sample data list 95,000 to 130,000 clones, and around 81% of these were observed just once. The top ten hold 3.9% of the sample. Sequencing input: PBMCs. The receptors were sampled from a woman aged 25 to 39 in good health and CMV-seronegative.

The V call is TRBV28, the J call TRBJ2-2; 9 nucleotides agree with TRBD2. The V gene's germline CDR1 is MDHEN and CDR2 SYDVKM. The V and J ends lost 5 bases and 7 bases, in that order; junction bases with no gene match: 8. The CDR3 sequence is 15 residues long. CDR3: CASSLAGKYIGELFF. In nucleotides, the CDR3 is TGTGCCAGCAGTCTAGCGGGAAAGTACATCGGGGAGCTGTTTTTT.

The chain links TRBV6-1 to TRBJ1-1; the match to TRBD1 covers 7 bases. The CDR3 covers 15 residues. Germline lookup yields CDR1 MNHNS and CDR2 SASEGT. J gave up 7 bases and V 0 bases, and 8 bases lay outside the gene matches. CDR3 residues: CASSEALDRIIEAFF. CDR3 bases: TGTGCCAGCAGTGAAGCGCTGGACAGGATTATTGAAGCTTTCTTT.

Concerning this clone: Other DNA sequences within the sample encode an identical CDR3. The CDR3 DNA is TGTGCCAGCAGTTCCGGGGGGGCGGATGAAAAACTGTTTTTT. It codes for CASSSGGADEKLFF. The chain combines TRBV28 with TRBJ1-4; D perhaps matches TRBD1 (6 bases). The germline V gene has CDR1 MDHEN and CDR2 SYDVKM. The CDR3 length is 14 residues. V was trimmed by 4 bases and J by 6 bases, leaving 12 bases between them.

The chain joins TRBV19 to TRBJ1-5; the match to TRBD1 covers 12 bases. Trimming removed 5 bases from V and 3 bases from J; junction bases left unmatched: 8. This CDR3 is built from 17 residues. The germline V gene has CDR1 LNHDA and CDR2 SQIVND (reference sequence). The CDR3 nucleotides read TGTGCCAGTAGTTCGGGACAGGGGGCACGTGACAATCAGCCCCAGCATTTT. Translation: CASSSGQGARDNQPQHF.

The V and J genes are TRBV11-1 and TRBJ2-3, with 11 bases matching TRBD1. The V segment lost 1 base and the J segment 4 bases; nucleotides outside the gene matches: 4. The CDR3 sequence is 16 residues long. The V gene's germline CDR1 is SGHAT and CDR2 FQDESV (reference sequence). DNA of the CDR3: TGTGCCAGCAGCTTAGGGACAGGGGGCTTTGCAGATACGCAGTATTTT. Amino acids: CASSLGTGGFADTQYF.

V is TRBV6-6 and J is TRBJ2-3, with no clear D. Trimming shortened V by 6 bases and J by 0 bases, and 16 bases separated the two germline ends. Per germline, CDR1 MNHNY and CDR2 SVGAGI (reference sequence). The CDR3 is 16 residues long. For the CDR3, the DNA is TGTGCCAGCAGCACCCGAGGCGCTACTAGCACAGATACGCAGTATTTT. This translates into CASSTRGATSTDTQYF.

This chain links TRBV28 with TRBJ1-1; no firm D call. The germline gives CDR1 MDHEN, CDR2 SYDVKM. This CDR3 is 12 amino acids long. V dropped 3 bases and J dropped 3 bases, with 5 bases sitting between them. The CDR3 region has the DNA TGTGCCAGCAGTTTGATAGACACTGAAGCTTTCTTT. This codes for CASSLIDTEAFF.

The CDR3 DNA is TGTGCCAGCTCACGTGGACAAGGAGGGGCCAGCACTGAAGCTTTCTTT. This sequence encodes CASSRGQGGASTEAFF. The chain employs TRBV18 and TRBJ1-1; D possibly corresponds to TRBD1 (5 bases). Germline lookup yields CDR1 KGHSH and CDR2 LQKENI. The CDR3 loop spans 16 amino acids. V was clipped by 4 bases and J by 4 bases, with 19 bases between them.

The chain is built from TRBV9 and TRBJ2-7; tentatively, D is TRBD2 (6 bases). With 0 bases removed from V and 2 bases from J, the gap between germline ends came to 12 bases. This CDR3 contains 15 residues. Germline V gene lookup returns CDR1 SGDLS and CDR2 YYNGEE. CDR3 bases: TGTGCCAGCAGCGTAGGAGGACTATCTGCCTACGAGCAGTACTTC. Protein product: CASSVGGLSAYEQYF.

The chain combines TRBV7-9 with TRBJ1-5; 10 positions match TRBD1. The CDR3 has 15 amino acids. Trimming cost V 1 base and J 7 bases; bases outside gene matches: 4. Germline-derived CDR1 and CDR2 are SEHNR and FQNEAQ (reference sequence). The CDR3 loop is CASSLGPGQGQPQHF. As DNA, the CDR3 is TGTGCCAGCAGCTTAGGGCCGGGACAGGGGCAGCCCCAGCATTTT.

The chain has TRBV30 and TRBJ2-1; 9 positions match TRBD2. The CDR3 spans 14 residues. The germline CDR1 and CDR2 sequences are GTSNPN and SVGIG (reference sequence). This CDR3 is CASLGAGGPGEQFF. CDR3 DNA: TGTGCGAGTCTGGGGGCGGGAGGGCCAGGGGAGCAGTTCTTC.

The J gene is TRBJ1-2, the V gene TRBV10-3; TRBD1 matches 7 bases. The J segment lost 8 bases and the V segment lost 4 bases, leaving 7 bases of the junction unmatched. Per germline, CDR1 ENHRY and CDR2 SYGVKD. The CDR3 totals 13 residues. The DNA of the CDR3 is TGTGCCATCAGTGTGGAGGGGGCGAGCGGCTACACCTTC. Residues: CAISVEGASGYTF.

The chain has TRBV28 and TRBJ2-1, with TRBD2 matching over 8 bases. The CDR3 is 16 residues long. After removal of 6 bases from V and 8 bases from J, the junction contained 15 bases not matched to a gene. From germline, CDR1 is MDHEN and CDR2 SYDVKM. The DNA of the CDR3 is TGTGCCAGCAGCCCCCTGGATCGGGAGGGCCTCGATGAGCAGTTCTTC. It codes for CASSPLDREGLDEQFF.

V gene TRBV7-2 combines with J gene TRBJ2-2, with D possibly being TRBD2 (5 bases). Germline V lookup: CDR1 SGHTA, CDR2 FQGNSA. The CDR3 is made up of 18 amino acids. V was shortened by 4 bases and J by 5 bases, with 23 bases between the two germline ends. CDR3 sequence reads: CASSSNDGPGMITGELFF. CDR3 nucleotide sequence: TGTGCCAGCAGCTCCAACGACGGCCCGGGGATGATAACCGGGGAGCTGTTTTTT.

The chain is built from TRBV10-2 and TRBJ1-1; D is uncertain. The germline V gene encodes CDR1 WSHSY and CDR2 SAAADI. The CDR3 length is 13 residues. Deletions cut 6 bases from V and 4 bases from J, with 12 bases between. CDR3 in DNA: TGCGCCAGCAGCCCAATCGGGAGCACTGAAGCTTTCTTT. Translating it yields CASSPIGSTEAFF.

This clone was recorded only once. The chain recombines TRBV27 with TRBJ2-1, with D possibly matching TRBD2 (7 bases). There are 16 residues in the CDR3. The germline CDR1 and CDR2 sequences are MNHEY and SMNVEV (reference sequence). Trimming took 2 bases from V and 6 from J, leaving 17 bases between them. CDR3: CASSLGGAGFGNEQFF. The CDR3 bases are TGTGCCAGCAGTTTAGGGGGGGCAGGGTTTGGCAATGAGCAGTTCTTC.